This T cell receptor beta chain stems from a study of shared clonotypes between healthy human individuals. Study results and caveats: Limitation of the genetic and exposure-history diversity represented came from the few donors.

As to this clone: Its antigen is not known.

CDR3 size: 15 residues. Trimming took 6 bases from V and 3 from J; bases not matched to a gene: 10. Germline lookup yields CDR1 MNHNS and CDR2 SASEGT. This was a deep-level run. The data were produced by immunoSEQ multiplex PCR, yet TCRdb's version contains in-frame clones alone and is incomplete. The data show roughly 1 million clones, around 82% seen once. Sequences were obtained from memory CD4+ T cells from PBMCs. Specified subset: CD45RA-negative fraction. This TCR came from a man aged 18-30 years in good health. Some clones in this sample may be carry-over from other donors' samples. The chain is built from TRBV6-1 and TRBJ2-7, with 8 bases lining up with TRBD2. The chain's CDR3 is CASRLTSGDVYEQYF. Written as DNA, the CDR3 is TGTGCCAGCAGGCTTACTAGCGGAGACGTCTACGAGCAGTACTTC.